These 4 T cell receptor beta chains were all obtained from the same sample, sequenced in a study of human T cells and chemical hapten exposure. Each CDR3 protein gets one entry after TCRdb re-called the RACE reads with MiXCR. The sample contains fewer than 100,000 distinct CDR3 sequences, 9.3% of which appear only once. The sample's time point: patch test 2, 6 weeks after DPC sensitization. Stated treatment: therapeutic diphenylcyclopropenone sensitization with weekly scalp DPC. The specimen comprised whole blood, sampled in connection with sensitization to the hapten diphenylcyclopropenone (DPC). Receptor source: a woman in her thirties or forties with alopecia areata. Some clones in this sample may be carry-over from other donors' samples.

This clonotype was counted many times. The rearrangement uses TRBV18 and TRBJ2-7, with 8 bases aligning to TRBD1. V lost 2 bases, J lost 0 bases, and 9 bases stayed unmatched. This CDR3 contains 17 residues. Germline-derived CDR1 and CDR2 are KGHSH and LQKENI. CDR3 sequence reads: CASSPFGGQGSSYEQYF. For the CDR3, the DNA is TGTGCCAGCTCACCATTCGGCGGACAGGGTAGCTCCTACGAGCAGTACTTC.

This clonotype was recorded at least ten times. V gene TRBV7-8 combines with J gene TRBJ2-5, with D unresolved. Germline lookup yields CDR1 SGHVS and CDR2 FQNEAQ. The CDR3 is 12 amino acids. V lost 1 base, J lost 5 bases, and 5 bases lay in between. This CDR3 reads CASSLEPETQYF. Here the CDR3 DNA reads TGTGCCAGCAGCTTAGAACCGGAGACCCAGTACTTC.

This clonotype was counted between two and nine times. The V gene is TRBV20-1, the J gene TRBJ1-5; the D gene is possibly TRBD1 (5 bases). This CDR3 comprises 13 residues. V was cut by 6 bases and J by 3 bases, with 12 bases left in between. CDR1 and CDR2 from the germline V gene are DFQATT and SNEGSKA (reference sequence). CDR3: CSAIGTFNQPQHF. CDR3 in DNA: TGCAGTGCCATCGGGACCTTCAATCAGCCCCAGCATTTT.

The gene calls are TRBV28 and TRBJ2-2; 13 bases match TRBD2. This CDR3 is 15 amino acids long. Germline V CDR1 and CDR2: MDHEN, SYDVKM. V dropped 8 bases and J dropped 6; count of bases not matched to a gene: 6. The CDR3 bases are TGTGCCAGCGGTCCCGGGACTAGCGGGGCCGGGGAGCTGTTTTTT. Translated: CASGPGTSGAGELFF.